The 11 T cell receptor beta chains listed next were all sequenced from one sample in a study of shared clonotypes between healthy human individuals. In the naive CD8 group, cells lacked CD45RO and were positively selected for CCR7, so terminally differentiated effector memory CD45RA+ cells were left out. The method was immunoSEQ multiplex PCR; TCRdb's version includes in-frame clones alone and lacks a portion of them. Of around 1.9 million clones listed, 93% are singletons. The sample comprised naive CD8+ T cells from PBMCs. These receptors all stem from a man between 18 and 29 years old in good health. Some clones in this sample may be carry-over from other donors' samples.

V gene TRBV15 combines with J gene TRBJ2-3; D uncertain. V was cut by 0 bases and J by 1 base, with 11 bases left in between. Germline values: CDR1 LNHNV, CDR2 YYDKDF (reference sequence). The CDR3 has 16 amino acids. In nucleotides, the CDR3 is TGTGCCACCAGCAGAGAAGCGAGACCACGCACAGATACGCAGTATTTT. It is translated as CATSREARPRTDTQYF.

The chain couples TRBV6-1 to TRBJ2-5; D could derive from TRBD1 or TRBD2 (5 bases each). CDR3 length equals 13 residues. Germline CDR1 is MNHNS and CDR2 is SASEGT. V lost 6 bases and J 5 bases, leaving 13 bases between the germline ends. This chain's CDR3 is CASSAGRAETQYF. CDR3 sequence (DNA): TGTGCCAGCAGCGCGGGCAGGGCGGAGACCCAGTACTTC.

The genes are TRBV29-1 and TRBJ2-5; a weak D match, TRBD2 (6 bases). Between the trimmed V and J ends, which lost 3 bases and 1 base, there was a span of 15 bases. This CDR3 spans 15 amino acids. Germline V lookup: CDR1 SQVTM, CDR2 ANQGSEA. Here the CDR3 reads CSVEREGMIQETQYF. The CDR3 region has the DNA TGCAGCGTTGAGCGGGAAGGAATGATCCAAGAGACCCAGTACTTC. Complete variable domain (other parts from reference TRBV29-1 and TRBJ2-5): SAVISQKPSRDICQRGTSLTIQCQVDSQVTMMFWYRQQPGQSLTLIATANQGSEATYESGFVIDKFPISRPNLTFSTLTVSNMSPEDSSIYLCSVEREGMIQETQYFGPGTRLLVL.

This clone has only one observation. The gene calls are TRBV28 and TRBJ2-5; 10 bases match TRBD2. Germline lookup yields CDR1 MDHEN and CDR2 SYDVKM. The CDR3 sequence is 15 residues long. Unmatched junction bases numbered 3, after V lost 1 base and J lost 4 bases. The CDR3 loop reads CASSLFRTSGETQYF. CDR3 nucleotides: TGTGCCAGCAGTTTATTCAGGACTAGCGGAGAGACCCAGTACTTC.

The chain recombines TRBV2 with TRBJ1-1; 7 bases agree with TRBD1. The CDR3 is 16 amino acids. J lost 0 bases, V lost 6 bases, and 10 bases had no gene match. The germline CDR1 and CDR2 sequences are SNHLY and FYNNEI. CDR3 in amino acids: CASSPGTVNMNTEAFF. The CDR3 DNA follows: TGTGCCAGCAGCCCCGGGACAGTCAACATGAACACTGAAGCTTTCTTT.

J is TRBJ1-1 and V is TRBV6-6; D unclear. This CDR3 has 12 residues. V lost 8 bases to trimming and J lost 7 bases, with 14 bases between them. Germline CDR1 and CDR2: MNHNY and SVGAGI (reference sequence). The CDR3 reads CASVEGLNEAFF. The CDR3 DNA sequence: TGTGCCAGCGTGGAGGGATTGAATGAAGCTTTCTTT.

In nucleotides, the CDR3 is TGTGCCAGCACCAGGACCGGGGAGCTGTTTTTT. Translation: CASTRTGELFF. The V and J genes are TRBV11-2 and TRBJ2-2; no clear D gene. Trimming shortened V by 7 bases and J by 5 bases, and 5 bases separated the two germline ends. Germline V gene lookup returns CDR1 SGHAT and CDR2 FQNNGV. The CDR3 totals 11 residues.

V and J are TRBV30 and TRBJ1-2; 7 bases are shared with TRBD1. J was trimmed by 0 bases and V by 5 bases; bases with no gene match: 12. From germline, CDR1 is GTSNPN and CDR2 SVGIG (reference sequence). The CDR3 consists of 16 residues. DNA for the CDR3: TGTGCCTGGGCCCGGGACATCACAGGGGCTAACTATGGCTACACCTTC. Protein product: CAWARDITGANYGYTF.

This clone was found once. Other DNA sequences of this sample code for an identical CDR3. The CDR3 loop is CASSVGDGTYEQYF. The CDR3 bases are TGTGCCAGCAGCGTAGGGGACGGTACCTACGAGCAGTACTTC. The V gene is TRBV9, the J gene TRBJ2-7; D tentatively fits TRBD1 or TRBD2 (5 bases each). Germline V gives CDR1 SGDLS, CDR2 YYNGEE. The CDR3 is 14 residues long. V was cut by 0 bases and J by 2 bases, with 9 bases left in between.

The chain uses TRBV5-3 and TRBJ2-6, with D uncertain. TRBV5-3 belongs to the ORF category, with a function that is uncertain. The CDR3 loop spans 15 amino acids. V was cut by 4 bases and J by 0 bases, with 8 bases left in between. CDR3 residues: CARSPMSSGANVLTF. The CDR3 coding sequence is TGTGCCAGAAGCCCCATGAGCTCTGGGGCCAACGTCCTGACTTTC.

For the CDR3, the DNA is TGTGCCAGCAGCCTCCTACGCGTCGGACAGGGCCACCCCGAGCAGTACTTC. This encodes CASSLLRVGQGHPEQYF. The chain couples TRBV14 to TRBJ2-7, with 8 bases fitting TRBD1. The CDR3 is 17 residues long. Germline values: CDR1 SGHDN, CDR2 FVKESK. Trimming at V came to 4 bases and at J to 6 bases, leaving 17 bases not matched to a gene.